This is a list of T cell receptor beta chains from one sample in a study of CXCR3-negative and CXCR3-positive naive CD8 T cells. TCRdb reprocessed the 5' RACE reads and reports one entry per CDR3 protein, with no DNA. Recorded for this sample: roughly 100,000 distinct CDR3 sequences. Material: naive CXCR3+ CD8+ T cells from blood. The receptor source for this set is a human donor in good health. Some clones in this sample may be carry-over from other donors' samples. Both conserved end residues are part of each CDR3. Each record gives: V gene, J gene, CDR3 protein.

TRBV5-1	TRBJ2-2	CASSPDTADNTGELFF
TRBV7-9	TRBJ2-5	CAIRFGGAEETQYF
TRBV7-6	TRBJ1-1	CASSLAVQWNTEAFF
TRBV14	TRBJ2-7	CASSQGTSGFYEQYF
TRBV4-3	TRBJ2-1	CASSQDGRGLYNEQFF
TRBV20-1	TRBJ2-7	CSARWAGEQYF
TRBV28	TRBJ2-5	CASSVTPTESQETQYF
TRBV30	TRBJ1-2	CAWSPQEDAGGGDGYTF
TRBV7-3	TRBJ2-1	CASSHPRILAGEDNEQFF
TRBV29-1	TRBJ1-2	CSVVATDNYGYTF
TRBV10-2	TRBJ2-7	CASSTGTGLSYEQYF
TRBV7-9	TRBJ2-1	CASSSPRGQGNEQFF
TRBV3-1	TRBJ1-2	CASSQGGDGDYGYTF
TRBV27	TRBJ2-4	CASSGGWNIQYF
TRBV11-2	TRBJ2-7	CASSFPRASYEQYF
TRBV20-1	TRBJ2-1	CSALWLDEQFF
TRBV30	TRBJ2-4	CAWSPGRGRNIQYF
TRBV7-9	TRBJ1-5	CASSPTEGNQPQHF
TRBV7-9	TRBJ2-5	CASSFFGGSGETQYF
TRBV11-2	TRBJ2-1	CASSLDHASPHNEQFF
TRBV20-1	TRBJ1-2	CSAREGSAYGYTF
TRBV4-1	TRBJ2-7	CASTLRAGVGSEQYF
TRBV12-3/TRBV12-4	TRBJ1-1	CASKQGSAEAFF
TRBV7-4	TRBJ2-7	CASSSRDRALYEQYF
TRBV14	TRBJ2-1	CASSQRRDSPYNEQFF
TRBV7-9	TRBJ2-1	CASSGEEVRRFF
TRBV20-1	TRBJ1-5	CSARDLTGVNQPQHF
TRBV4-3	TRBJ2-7	CASSHLRGEVHEQYF
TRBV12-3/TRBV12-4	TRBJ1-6	CASREPDSNSPLHF
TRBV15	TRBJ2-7	CATSREGEGPYEQYF
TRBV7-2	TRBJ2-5	CASSTSPAQYF
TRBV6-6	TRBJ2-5	CASSYSNPVQETQYF
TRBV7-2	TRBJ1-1	CASSLASRSTEAFF
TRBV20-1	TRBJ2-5	CSALPGQGRQETQYF
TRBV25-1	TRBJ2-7	CASSVDRQPYEQYF
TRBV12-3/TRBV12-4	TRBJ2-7	CASSFSGTHSYEQYF
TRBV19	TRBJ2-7	CASSNQYSYEQYF
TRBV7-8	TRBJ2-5	CASSSVGVETQYF
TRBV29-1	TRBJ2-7	CSVEGRETYEQYF
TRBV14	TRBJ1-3	CASSPFNSVNTIYF
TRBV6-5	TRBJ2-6	CASRPTGTPSGANVLTF
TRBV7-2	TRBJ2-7	CATGTSAFNEQYF
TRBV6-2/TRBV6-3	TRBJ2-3	CASSYEAGGGFRTDTQYF
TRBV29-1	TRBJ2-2	CSASGMNTGELFF
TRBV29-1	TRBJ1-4	CSVEDGATNEKLFF
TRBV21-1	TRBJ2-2	CAKGGYTGELFF
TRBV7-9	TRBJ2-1	CASSLGLAGGRETYNEQFF
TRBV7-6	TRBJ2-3	CASSSRLAGHQDTQYF
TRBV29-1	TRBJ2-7	CSVAPLGTYEQYF
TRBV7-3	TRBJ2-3	CASSVGLAGVDTQYF
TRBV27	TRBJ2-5	CASSPAGAQETQYF
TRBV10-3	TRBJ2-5	CAITPIRDTTSQETQYF